What follows are 27 T cell receptor beta chains derived from one specimen sequenced in a study of cytomegalovirus exposure and HLA in healthy donors. The PCR ran on 60 Vbeta and 13 Jbeta primers. TCRdb's table, derived via immunoSEQ multiplex PCR, lists solely in-frame clones and lacks some. The table shows about 130,000 clones, with under 80% occurring only once. Sample: PBMCs. The receptors here all came from a man aged 18 to 29 in good health and CMV-seropositive.

This clone turned up a few times. V is TRBV4-2 and J is TRBJ1-5; no definite D call. Per the germline V gene, CDR1 is LGHNA and CDR2 is YNFKEQ. Trimming cost V 0 bases and J 6 bases, with 9 bases left between them. This CDR3 has 14 amino acids. The CDR3 DNA is TGTGCCAGCAGCCAAGACCTGTCGGGTCAGCCCCAGCATTTT. Its protein is CASSQDLSGQPQHF.

On this clone: Other DNA sequences within the sample encode an identical CDR3. The chain uses TRBV5-1 and TRBJ1-4; 7 positions agree with TRBD1. The CDR3 runs 14 residues. The trim removed 4 bases at V and 1 base at J, leaving 1 base unmatched. CDR1 SGHRS and CDR2 YFSETQ come from the germline V gene. CDR3 sequence reads: CASSRTGTNEKLFF. DNA for the CDR3: TGCGCCAGCAGCCGGACAGGAACTAATGAAAAACTGTTTTTT.

This chain links TRBV18 with TRBJ1-2; a possible D gene is TRBD1 (5 bases). The CDR3 spans 14 residues. Per the germline V gene, CDR1 is KGHSH and CDR2 is LQKENI. Trimming shortened V by 3 bases and J by 4 bases, and 12 bases separated the two germline ends. The CDR3: CASSPPGGSYGYTF. The CDR3 DNA sequence: TGTGCCAGCTCACCCCCTGGGGGGAGCTATGGCTACACCTTC.

The V call is TRBV10-2, the J call TRBJ2-2; D is uncertain. CDR1 and CDR2 from the germline V gene are WSHSY and SAAADI. Trimming took 6 bases from V and 4 from J, leaving 12 bases between them. The CDR3 totals 14 residues. As DNA, the CDR3 is TGCGCCAGCAGGAGGCCTCCAGTCACCGGGGAGCTGTTTTTT. Amino acid sequence: CASRRPPVTGELFF.

V is TRBV11-2 and J is TRBJ2-7; no firm D call. The CDR3 is 13 residues long. Per the germline V gene, CDR1 is SGHAT and CDR2 is FQNNGV. The V end lost 3 bases, the J end lost 0 bases, and 6 bases lay between the germline ends. The DNA for the CDR3 is TGTGCCAGCAGCTTCATTCACTCCTACGAGCAGTACTTC. As protein: CASSFIHSYEQYF.

The V and J genes are TRBV9 and TRBJ1-3, with 8 bases aligning to TRBD1. This CDR3 has 16 amino acids. Germline loops: CDR1 SGDLS, CDR2 YYNGEE. V trimming: 4 bases; J trimming: 0 bases; junction bases outside the gene matches: 6. CDR3 amino acids: CASSTRTGSSGNTIYF. CDR3 nucleotide sequence: TGTGCCAGCAGCACCCGGACAGGGAGCTCTGGAAACACCATATATTTT. Using reference TRBV9 and TRBJ1-3 for the parts outside the CDR3, the full variable domain is DSGVTQTPKHLITATGQRVTLRCSPRSGDLSVYWYQQSLDQGLQFLIQYYNGEERAKGNILERFSAQQFPDLHSELNLSSLELGDSALYFCASSTRTGSSGNTIYFGEGSWLTVV.

The rearrangement uses TRBV6-5 and TRBJ2-7; TRBD2 is a possible D gene (5 bases). The CDR3 consists of 13 residues. V was clipped by 6 bases and J by 1 base, with 10 bases between them. Germline lookup yields CDR1 MNHEY and CDR2 SVGAGI. The CDR3 DNA is TGTGCCAGCAGGCGGGCAGGATCCTACGAGCAGTACTTC. Translating gives CASRRAGSYEQYF.

The V and J genes are TRBV5-4 and TRBJ2-5; D may be TRBD1 (6 bases). Trimming took 2 bases from V and 0 from J, leaving 11 bases between them. The CDR3 is 15 amino acids. CDR1 is SGHNT and CDR2 is YYREEE in the germline V gene (reference sequence). DNA of the CDR3: TGTGCCAGCAGCTTAGGACAGTGGTACCAAGAGACCCAGTACTTC. Amino acids: CASSLGQWYQETQYF.

J is TRBJ1-5 and V is TRBV7-4; 7 bases fit TRBD1. J lost 6 bases, V lost 6 bases, and 14 bases had no gene match. This CDR3 has 16 residues. CDR1 and CDR2 from the germline V gene are SGHVT and SQSDAQ. The CDR3 region is CASSLPPDRASQPQHF. CDR3 DNA: TGTGCCAGCAGTTTGCCTCCAGACAGGGCGAGTCAGCCCCAGCATTTT.

CDR3 DNA: TGTGCCAGCAGCTTAGGGGACAGTACGAACAATGAGCAGTTCTTC. Protein: CASSLGDSTNNEQFF. The chain couples TRBV11-1 to TRBJ2-1; 7 nucleotides agree with TRBD1. V shed 1 base, J shed 5 bases, and the junction held 5 bases outside the gene matches. CDR1 SGHAT and CDR2 FQDESV come from the germline V gene (reference sequence). The CDR3 consists of 15 residues.

This clone has a single count. The chain uses TRBV29-1 and TRBJ1-5; 8 nucleotides match TRBD1. The germline gives CDR1 SQVTM, CDR2 ANQGSEA. Trimming took 6 bases from V and 3 from J; bases not matched to a gene: 4. This CDR3 contains 13 residues. CDR3 sequence (DNA): TGCAGCGTACAGGGGGGGTTCAATCAGCCCCAGCATTTT. It yields the protein CSVQGGFNQPQHF.

The V and J genes are TRBV9 and TRBJ2-2; possible D gene TRBD2, 6 bases. Trimming removed 0 bases from V and 1 base from J, with 10 bases in between. The CDR3 contains 16 residues. Per germline, CDR1 SGDLS and CDR2 YYNGEE. The CDR3 spells CASSVAVGGNTGELFF. The CDR3 region has the DNA TGTGCCAGCAGCGTAGCTGTGGGAGGGAACACCGGGGAGCTGTTTTTT.

This clone was observed once. This chain joins TRBV28 and TRBJ1-4; 8 bases are shared with TRBD1. Germline assignment: CDR1 MDHEN and CDR2 SYDVKM. CDR3 length: 15 amino acids. Trimming removed 2 bases from V and 5 bases from J; junction bases left unmatched: 4. The CDR3 loop is CASSLTQGANEKLFF. CDR3 nucleotide sequence: TGTGCCAGCAGTTTAACCCAGGGGGCCAATGAAAAACTGTTTTTT.

The gene calls are TRBV27 and TRBJ2-7; D is unresolved. Between the trimmed V and J ends, which lost 4 bases and 1 base, there was a span of 8 bases. CDR1 and CDR2 from the germline V gene are MNHEY and SMNVEV (reference sequence). The length of the CDR3 is 13 residues. CDR3 nucleotide sequence: TGTGCCAGCAGTTCTCGGTCATCCTACGAGCAGTACTTC. This translates into CASSSRSSYEQYF.

This chain joins TRBV4-1 and TRBJ2-7, with 10 bases matching TRBD2. The CDR3 is 14 residues long. Germline lookup yields CDR1 MGHRA and CDR2 YSYEKL. V gave up 4 bases and J gave up 3 bases; unmatched junction bases: 3. CDR3 sequence: CASSPIAGGYEQYF. Here the CDR3 DNA reads TGCGCCAGCAGCCCCATAGCGGGGGGCTACGAGCAGTACTTC.

The genes are TRBV18 and TRBJ2-7; the D is unclear. The germline CDR1 and CDR2 sequences are KGHSH and LQKENI. V lost 0 bases and J 3 bases, leaving 9 bases between the germline ends. The CDR3 is made up of 14 amino acids. The CDR3, as DNA: TGTGCCAGCTCACCACCAAGCAGGCACTACGAGCAGTACTTC. Protein: CASSPPSRHYEQYF.

The V call is TRBV7-9, the J call TRBJ2-7; no clear D gene. CDR1 is SEHNR, CDR2 FQNEAQ, per germline (reference sequence). The CDR3 totals 13 residues. The germline V and J ends were trimmed by 2 bases and 7 bases, with 12 bases remaining between them. CDR3 sequence reads: CASSLRSDLEQYF. CDR3 bases: TGTGCCAGCAGCTTAAGGAGCGATCTGGAGCAGTACTTC.

The chain is built from TRBV6-1 and TRBJ2-5; D ambiguous. Germline lookup yields CDR1 MNHNS and CDR2 SASEGT. The CDR3 runs 12 residues. V gave up 2 bases and J gave up 5 bases, with 6 bases separating them. The CDR3 sequence is CASSELVETQYF. The CDR3 DNA sequence: TGTGCCAGCAGTGAACTTGTGGAGACCCAGTACTTC.

V is TRBV2 and J is TRBJ2-7; 7 nucleotides align to TRBD1. The CDR3 covers 13 residues. Per the germline V gene, CDR1 is SNHLY and CDR2 is FYNNEI. V gave up 10 bases and J gave up 1 base; unmatched junction bases: 7. CDR3 residues: CAISRDRSYEQYF. The CDR3, as DNA: TGTGCCATCTCCCGGGACAGATCCTACGAGCAGTACTTC.

The rearrangement joins TRBV4-2 to TRBJ2-7; D possibly corresponds to TRBD1 (6 bases). V lost 4 bases and J 1 base, leaving 8 bases between the germline ends. Germline V gene data show CDR1 as LGHNA and CDR2 as YNFKEQ. The CDR3 sequence is 13 residues long. CDR3 sequence (DNA): TGTGCCAGCAGCCGGGACACTTCCTACGAGCAGTACTTC. Residues: CASSRDTSYEQYF.

The chain has TRBV5-1 and TRBJ2-5, with D possibly being TRBD2 (5 bases). Germline CDR1 and CDR2: SGHRS and YFSETQ. CDR3 length equals 14 residues. V dropped 2 bases and J dropped 3 bases, with 11 bases sitting between them. The DNA for the CDR3 is TGCGCCAGCAGCTTCGGGGATACGGAAGAGACCCAGTACTTC. This codes for CASSFGDTEETQYF. Based on the CDR3 plus reference TRBV5-1 and TRBJ2-5, the full variable domain is KAGVTQTPRYLIKTRGQQVTLSCSPISGHRSVSWYQQTPGQGLQFLFEYFSETQRNKGNFPGRFSGRQFSNSRSEMNVSTLELGDSALYLCASSFGDTEETQYFGPGTRLLVL.

V and J are TRBV27 and TRBJ1-2, with TRBD1 as a possible D gene (5 bases). Germline assignment: CDR1 MNHEY and CDR2 SMNVEV (reference sequence). The CDR3 runs to 15 residues. Trimming removed 1 base at V and 4 bases at J, with 13 bases between. The CDR3 loop reads CASSLLGGFGYGYTF. In nucleotides, the CDR3 is TGTGCCAGCAGTTTATTGGGGGGTTTCGGCTATGGCTACACCTTC.

This chain joins TRBV7-9 and TRBJ2-7, with a tentative D call TRBD2 (6 bases). CDR1 SEHNR and CDR2 FQNEAQ come from the germline V gene (reference sequence). The CDR3 contains 14 residues. Trimming removed 2 bases at V and 2 bases at J, with 10 bases between. CDR3 protein: CASSLNREAYEQYF. The CDR3 DNA reads as TGTGCCAGCAGCTTAAATAGGGAGGCCTACGAGCAGTACTTC.

This chain connects TRBV18 to TRBJ1-2, with 7 bases lining up with TRBD1. The CDR3 runs to 13 residues. Germline V gives CDR1 KGHSH, CDR2 LQKENI. Trimming took 2 bases from V and 6 from J; bases not matched to a gene: 3. CDR3 in amino acids: CASSPEGGDGYTF. In DNA form, the CDR3 reads TGTGCCAGCTCACCAGAAGGGGGCGATGGCTACACCTTC.

The chain employs TRBV2 and TRBJ2-7, with TRBD2 matching over 7 bases. Germline lookup yields CDR1 SNHLY and CDR2 FYNNEI. V shed 0 bases, J shed 1 base, and the junction held 6 bases outside the gene matches. This CDR3 is built from 16 residues. CDR3 residues: CASSEATGGSSYEQYF. The DNA for the CDR3 is TGTGCCAGCAGTGAAGCTACTGGCGGGAGTTCCTACGAGCAGTACTTC.

The chain combines TRBV9 with TRBJ2-1; D possibly corresponds to TRBD2 (6 bases). The CDR3 spans 14 residues. The V gene lost 0 bases and the J gene lost 4 bases, with 8 bases spanning the gap. The germline V gene encodes CDR1 SGDLS and CDR2 YYNGEE. CDR3 DNA sequence: TGTGCCAGCAGCGTAGGGGACTTTTACAATGAGCAGTTCTTC. Its translation is CASSVGDFYNEQFF.

This clone has more than one count but fewer than ten. This sample includes further DNA sequences coding for the same CDR3. The chain uses TRBV28 and TRBJ2-7, with D unclear. Trimming left V 3 bases short and J 4 bases short, with 4 bases between. In germline, CDR1 is MDHEN, CDR2 SYDVKM. The CDR3 runs to 11 residues. CDR3: CASSFLYEQYF. The CDR3 region has the DNA TGTGCCAGCAGTTTCCTGTACGAGCAGTACTTC.